The 29 T cell receptor beta chains below were found in one sample sequenced in a study of post-analysis software for immune sequencing data. Broader study findings: Patients showed TRBV5-6, TRBV5-1 and TRBV20-1 among about five TRBV segments more frequent than in controls.

These receptors have no identified antigens. Unique molecular identifiers were carried by the TCR beta cDNA libraries. TCRdb redid the calling of the PCR reads with MiXCR, one entry per CDR3 protein. This table holds some 450,000 distinct CDR3 sequences, 45% found once. Sequenced input: blood. The receptors were sampled from a girl aged 5-17 years with multiple sclerosis.

This chain joins TRBV27 and TRBJ1-1; the D gene is possibly TRBD1 (6 bases). The CDR3 totals 14 residues. The germline V and J ends were trimmed by 7 bases and 1 base, with 13 bases remaining between them. Per germline, CDR1 MNHEY and CDR2 SMNVEV (reference sequence). The CDR3 region has the DNA TGTGCCAGCATCCTGAGGGGGTCGAACACTGAAGCTTTCTTT. Translated: CASILRGSNTEAFF.

The chain couples TRBV7-9 to TRBJ2-7; D possibly corresponds to TRBD1 (6 bases). This CDR3 has 14 residues. Trimming cost V 5 bases and J 2 bases, with 13 bases left between them. Germline lookup yields CDR1 SEHNR and CDR2 FQNEAQ (reference sequence). This CDR3 is CASSPRDNPYEQYF. CDR3 sequence (DNA): TGTGCCAGCAGCCCCCGGGACAACCCCTACGAGCAGTACTTC.

This clonotype has more than one count but fewer than ten. The chain has TRBV4-2 and TRBJ2-4, with 8 bases matching TRBD2. Trimming removed 1 base from V and 0 bases from J; junction bases left unmatched: 11. The V gene's germline CDR1 is LGHNA and CDR2 YNFKEQ. CDR3 size: 19 residues. For the CDR3, the DNA is TGTGCCAGCAGCCAAGGGCATAGCGGGACCGATCTAGCCAAAAACATTCAGTACTTC. This codes for CASSQGHSGTDLAKNIQYF.

The genes are TRBV6-2 or TRBV6-3 and TRBJ1-2, with D maybe TRBD1 (6 bases). The V gene lost 0 bases and the J gene lost 4 bases, with 12 bases spanning the gap. Germline V gives CDR1 MNHEY, CDR2 SVGEGT. The CDR3 sequence is 15 residues long. CDR3 sequence (DNA): TGTGCCAGCAGTTACTCGGCAGGGGTTGTCTATGGCTACACCTTC. Translated: CASSYSAGVVYGYTF.

Here the CDR3 reads CASSLFERFPGEQYF. CDR3 nucleotides: TGTGCCAGCAGCTTGTTTGAGCGGTTCCCCGGGGAGCAGTACTTC. The V and J genes are TRBV5-5 and TRBJ2-4, with D possibly matching TRBD2 (5 bases). Trimming left V 1 base short and J 13 bases short, with 21 bases between. The CDR3 covers 15 residues. CDR1 is SGHKS, CDR2 YYEKEE, per germline (reference sequence).

This clonotype was recorded a few times. The chain carries TRBV11-2 and TRBJ2-1; D may be TRBD2 (5 bases). The V and J ends lost 5 bases and 7 bases respectively, with 15 bases between them. This CDR3 contains 14 residues. Germline V gene sequence: CDR1 SGHAT, CDR2 FQNNGV. CDR3 amino acids: CASSAPEPGNEQFF. CDR3 coding DNA: TGTGCCAGCAGCGCTCCCGAACCGGGGAATGAGCAGTTCTTC.

This clonotype was picked up one time. The germline gene is not matched at one end of the junction; a read error may be the cause. The gene calls are TRBV14 and TRBJ2-5; maybe TRBD2 (5 bases). Per germline, CDR1 SGHDN and CDR2 FVKESK. The CDR3 covers 13 residues. CDR3 sequence (DNA): TGTGCCAGCAGCCTCGGACTGGAAGAGACCCGGTACTTC. It is translated as CASSLGLEETRYF. Full variable domain (remainder filled in from reference TRBV14 and TRBJ2-5): EAGVTQFPSHSVIEKGQTVTLRCDPISGHDNLYWYRRVMGKEIKFLLHFVKESKQDESGMPNNRFLAERTGGTYSTLKVQPAELEDSGVYFCASSLGLEETRYFGPGTRLLVL.

In its sample, this clonotype was seen a few times. V usage is TRBV29-1 and J usage is TRBJ2-4; possibly TRBD1 or TRBD2 for D (6 bases each). The CDR3 has 18 amino acids. Trimming pared 0 bases from V and 1 base from J, leaving 19 bases between. In germline, CDR1 is SQVTM, CDR2 ANQGSEA. The CDR3 loop is CSVEDRTTGARAKNIQYF. The DNA for the CDR3 is TGCAGCGTTGAAGATCGTACTACGGGGGCCAGGGCCAAAAACATTCAGTACTTC.

The CDR3 bases are TGCGCCAGCAGCTCAGGGGACAGGGGCCCCGAGCAGTACTTC. Its translation is CASSSGDRGPEQYF. V usage is TRBV5-1 and J usage is TRBJ2-7; 10 nucleotides line up with TRBD1. Looked up from germline, CDR1 is SGHRS and CDR2 is YFSETQ. The CDR3 runs 14 residues. The V gene end was trimmed by 3 bases and the J gene end by 6 bases; junction bases not matched to a gene: 6. Using reference TRBV5-1 and TRBJ2-7 for the parts outside the CDR3, the full variable domain is KAGVTQTPRYLIKTRGQQVTLSCSPISGHRSVSWYQQTPGQGLQFLFEYFSETQRNKGNFPGRFSGRQFSNSRSEMNVSTLELGDSALYLCASSSGDRGPEQYFGPGTRLTVT.

The V and J genes are TRBV20-1 and TRBJ1-5, with TRBD1 as a possible D gene (6 bases). Trimming removed 5 bases from V and 0 bases from J, with 17 bases in between. Germline CDR1 and CDR2: DFQATT and SNEGSKA (reference sequence). There are 16 residues in the CDR3. The chain's CDR3 is CSAGHLDRNSNQPQHF. The CDR3 DNA reads as TGCAGTGCTGGGCACTTGGACAGAAATAGCAATCAGCCCCAGCATTTT.

In this sample, this clonotype turned up a few times. This chain connects TRBV7-3 to TRBJ2-1; 12 bases fit TRBD2. Germline-derived CDR1 and CDR2 are SGHTA and FQGTGA. The CDR3 is 15 residues long. Germline trimming cut 3 bases from V and 8 bases from J; bases unmatched to any gene: 5. The CDR3 DNA is TGTGCCAGCAGCTTGCTACTAGCGGGAGGTGATGAGCAGTTCTTC. This translates into CASSLLLAGGDEQFF.

This clonotype showed up just once. This sequence joins TRBV12-3 or TRBV12-4 and TRBJ2-1; the D call may be TRBD1 or TRBD2 (6 bases each). The CDR3 totals 13 residues. Trimming left V 0 bases short and J 8 bases short, with 8 bases between. CDR3 region: CASSLAGGHEQFF. The CDR3 DNA reads as TGTGCCAGCAGTTTAGCGGGGGGCCATGAGCAGTTCTTC.

On this clonotype: The junction and the germline gene differ at one end; a read error may be behind it. V gene TRBV7-3 combines with J gene TRBJ2-5, with TRBD2 matching 8 bases. This CDR3 has 14 amino acids. Germline CDR1 and CDR2: SGHTA and FQGTGA. CDR3 nucleotide sequence: TGTGCCAGCAGCTTAGTTAGCGGGGAAGAGATCCAGTACTTC. This gives the protein CASSLVSGEEIQYF.

V and J are TRBV20-1 and TRBJ2-7; D assignment may be TRBD1 or TRBD2 (5 bases each). V was clipped by 3 bases and J by 5 bases, with 14 bases between them. CDR3 size: 13 residues. Germline CDR1 is DFQATT and CDR2 is SNEGSKA (reference sequence). The CDR3 spells CSARGVGADEQYF. The DNA for the CDR3 is TGCAGTGCTAGGGGGGTCGGGGCCGACGAGCAGTACTTC.

The chain carries TRBV6-5 and TRBJ1-2; tentative D call: TRBD1 (5 bases). The ends were cut back, 2 bases at V and 0 bases at J, with 10 bases in the middle. The CDR3 contains 15 residues. Germline V lookup: CDR1 MNHEY, CDR2 SVGAGI. The CDR3 region is CASSYHQGANYGYTF. The CDR3, as DNA: TGTGCCAGCAGTTACCACCAGGGCGCTAACTATGGCTACACCTTC.

This clonotype occurred once. The rearrangement joins TRBV5-5 to TRBJ2-3; 7 bases match TRBD1. V gave up 2 bases and J gave up 6 bases; unmatched junction bases: 6. Germline V gene sequence: CDR1 SGHKS, CDR2 YYEKEE (reference sequence). This CDR3 has 14 amino acids. This CDR3 is CASSLQGIRDTQYF. CDR3 DNA sequence: TGTGCCAGCAGCTTACAGGGGATTAGGGATACGCAGTATTTT.

This clonotype showed up just a few times. V is TRBV6-5 and J is TRBJ1-2, with TRBD1 identical over 7 bases. V was pared by 6 bases and J by 4 bases, with 5 bases of the junction left unmatched. Germline values: CDR1 MNHEY, CDR2 SVGAGI. This CDR3 has 13 amino acids. The DNA for the CDR3 is TGTGCCAGCAGATCGACAGGGACCTATGGCTACACCTTC. It translates to CASRSTGTYGYTF.

The gene calls are TRBV5-1 and TRBJ2-7; D remains unclear. V dropped 4 bases and J dropped 0 bases, with 14 bases sitting between them. The CDR3 sequence is 15 residues long. In germline, CDR1 is SGHRS, CDR2 YFSETQ. The CDR3 sequence is CASSQNSLSSYEQYF. For the CDR3, the DNA is TGCGCCAGCAGCCAGAACTCTCTTAGCTCCTACGAGCAGTACTTC.

The sample holds a few counts of this clonotype. This chain links TRBV6-5 with TRBJ1-2; 7 bases match TRBD1. Trimming at V came to 2 bases and at J to 8 bases, leaving 5 bases not matched to a gene. The CDR3 is 13 residues long. From germline, CDR1 is MNHEY and CDR2 SVGAGI. DNA of the CDR3: TGTGCCAGCAGTTACGAGGGGGCGCGCGGCTACACCTTC. This codes for CASSYEGARGYTF.

The V and J genes are TRBV24-1 and TRBJ1-5; the match to TRBD1 covers 8 bases. The CDR3 covers 13 residues. Trimming at V came to 10 bases and at J to 3 bases, leaving 4 bases not matched to a gene. Germline V lookup: CDR1 KGHDR, CDR2 SFDVKD. Written as DNA, the CDR3 is TGTGCCACGGGGACAGGTAACAATCAGCCCCAGCATTTT. It translates to CATGTGNNQPQHF.

This clonotype was counted once. The chain couples TRBV7-9 to TRBJ1-2, with D possibly TRBD1 on 5 matching bases. The V gene's germline CDR1 is SEHNR and CDR2 FQNEAQ (reference sequence). Trimming stripped 5 bases from V and 6 bases from J, with 13 bases between. CDR3 size: 13 residues. CDR3 nucleotides: TGTGCCAGCAGCATGGGGACCTTCCATGGCTACACCTTC. Translation: CASSMGTFHGYTF.

On this clonotype itself: One end of the junction varies from germline; a read error may be responsible. J is TRBJ2-6 and V is TRBV11-2; D is possibly TRBD2 (6 bases). The germline CDR1 and CDR2 sequences are SGHAT and FQNNGV. The CDR3 extends over 18 amino acids. CDR3 DNA: TGTGCCAGCAGTCAGAGGGTTGCGGGGATCTCTGGGGCCCACGTCCTGACTTTC. Its protein product is CASSQRVAGISGAHVLTF.

The chain combines TRBV5-1 with TRBJ1-1; a possible D gene is TRBD1 (6 bases). V lost 7 bases and J 0 bases, leaving 13 bases between the germline ends. This CDR3 is built from 14 residues. The germline V gene has CDR1 SGHRS and CDR2 YFSETQ. The CDR3 coding sequence is TGCGCCAGCCGAAAGGACAGCATGAACACTGAAGCTTTCTTT. Amino acids: CASRKDSMNTEAFF.

The chain uses TRBV5-6 and TRBJ2-7, with D unclear. CDR1 and CDR2 (germline): SGHDT, YYEEEE. The CDR3 spans 17 residues. V was cut by 5 bases and J by 0 bases, with 21 bases left in between. The CDR3 sequence is CASRSMVAELNSYEQYF. In nucleotides, the CDR3 is TGTGCCAGCAGAAGTATGGTGGCGGAGCTGAACTCCTACGAGCAGTACTTC.

V gene TRBV6-5 combines with J gene TRBJ2-7, with 8 bases lining up with TRBD1. Germline values: CDR1 MNHEY, CDR2 SVGAGI. The V segment lost 6 bases and the J segment 1 base; nucleotides outside the gene matches: 5. This CDR3 comprises 14 residues. This CDR3 reads CASRADRASYEQYF. CDR3 nucleotide sequence: TGTGCCAGCAGAGCGGACAGGGCTTCCTACGAGCAGTACTTC.

The chain has TRBV20-1 and TRBJ2-1; TRBD1 aligns across 11 bases. The germline V gene encodes CDR1 DFQATT and CDR2 SNEGSKA (reference sequence). This CDR3 has 16 amino acids. Trimming cost V 5 bases and J 6 bases; bases outside gene matches: 12. The CDR3 DNA reads as TGCAGTGCTGTAAACGGCCGGGACAGGGGGTGCAATGAGCAGTTCTTC. The encoded protein is CSAVNGRDRGCNEQFF.

This clonotype was found a few times. The chain has TRBV18 and TRBJ2-7; the D gene could be TRBD1 or TRBD2 (5 bases each). The J call may be mistaken, given a closer DNA end match to TRBJ2-5. CDR3 length: 15 amino acids. The germline V gene has CDR1 KGHSH and CDR2 LQKENI. DNA for the CDR3: TGTGCCAGCTCATTGCGAGGGGAAGATTCGGAGACCCAGTACTTC. This translates into CASSLRGEDSETQYF.

This clonotype was recorded once. This chain uses TRBV28 with TRBJ2-7; D might be TRBD1 (6 bases). CDR1 is MDHEN and CDR2 is SYDVKM in the germline V gene. The CDR3 is 15 residues long. V was pared by 5 bases and J by 5 bases, with 19 bases between. DNA of the CDR3: TGTGCCAGCAGTCAACTACAGGGTTCGAAAAACGAGCAGTACTTC. It translates to CASSQLQGSKNEQYF. The whole variable domain, filled in from reference TRBV28 and TRBJ2-7, reads DVKVTQSSRYLVKRTGEKVFLECVQDMDHENMFWYRQDPGLGLRLIYFSYDVKMKEKGDIPEGYSVSREKKERFSLILESASTNQTSMYLCASSQLQGSKNEQYFGPGTRLTVT.

This clonotype was observed a handful of times. This chain links TRBV6-2 or TRBV6-3 with TRBJ2-7; no reliable D call. This CDR3 contains 16 residues. The germline V gene has CDR1 MNHEY and CDR2 SVGEGT. Trimming stripped 6 bases from V and 1 base from J, with 19 bases between. CDR3 coding DNA: TGTGCCAGCAGGCGCCGACGCGACCCCCTTTCCTACGAGCAGTACTTC. Its translation: CASRRRRDPLSYEQYF.